Shown below are 22 T cell receptor beta chains from a single sample sequenced in a study of blood T cell repertoires in COVID-19. This table comes from immunoSEQ multiplex PCR, and its TCRdb copy is limited to in-frame clones, with some not included. The data hold approximately 290,000 clones, with about 85% observed a single time. Material for sequencing was peripheral blood. The receptors derive from a man younger than 30 with active or convalescent COVID-19.

This clone was seen only a few times. The chain carries TRBV24-1 and TRBJ1-2; D call uncertain. V lost 0 bases and J lost 4, with 8 bases in between. In germline, CDR1 is KGHDR, CDR2 SFDVKD. The CDR3 runs to 14 residues. The CDR3 sequence is CATSDLEGRYGYTF. The DNA of the CDR3 is TGTGCCACCAGTGATTTGGAGGGTCGCTATGGCTACACCTTC.

The chain carries TRBV4-1 and TRBJ1-3; D uncertain. Germline V gives CDR1 MGHRA, CDR2 YSYEKL. The ends were cut back, 2 bases at V and 0 bases at J, with 8 bases in the middle. The CDR3 loop spans 15 amino acids. The chain's CDR3 is CASSQNGDSGNTIYF. CDR3 nucleotides: TGCGCCAGCAGCCAAAACGGAGACTCTGGAAACACCATATATTTT.

The chain is built from TRBV4-3 and TRBJ2-7; tentative D call: TRBD1 (5 bases). CDR1 and CDR2 from the germline V gene are LGHNA and YSLEER. Trimming took off 0 bases at V and 2 bases at J, with 11 bases between the two ends. The CDR3 is 15 amino acids. The CDR3 loop is CASSQDSDNPYEQYF. CDR3 DNA: TGCGCCAGCAGCCAAGATTCGGACAACCCCTACGAGCAGTACTTC.

V and J are TRBV3-1 (or the pseudogene TRBV3-2) and TRBJ2-4; 12 bases align to TRBD1. The CDR3 runs to 18 residues. Germline V gene data show CDR1 as LGHDT and CDR2 as YNNKEL (reference sequence). After removal of 1 base from V and 0 bases from J, the junction contained 4 bases not matched to a gene. Written as DNA, the CDR3 is TGTGCCAGCAGCCAAGCCGGGACAGGGGGCCTAGCCAAAAACATTCAGTACTTC. Amino acids: CASSQAGTGGLAKNIQYF.

J is TRBJ1-6 and V is TRBV19; 10 positions agree with TRBD1. Germline lookup yields CDR1 LNHDA and CDR2 SQIVND (reference sequence). Trimming cost V 3 bases and J 2 bases; bases outside gene matches: 13. This CDR3 region has 20 residues. The CDR3 reads CASSIKGGTGEFAYNSPLHF. The CDR3 nucleotides are TGTGCCAGTAGTATTAAAGGAGGGACAGGGGAGTTCGCCTATAATTCACCCCTCCACTTT.

The chain recombines TRBV1 with TRBJ2-5; the table's TRBD2 call for D was not verified on the DNA. TRBV1 is recorded as a pseudogene. The CDR3 contains 17 residues. The CDR3 spells CTSSQDQTGTYQETQYF. The CDR3 nucleotides read TGCACCAGCAGCCAAGATCAAACGGGTACTTACCAAGAGACCCAGTACTTC.

CDR3 region: CASSSGTGVNEKLFF. As DNA, the CDR3 is TGTGCCAGCAGCAGCGGGACAGGAGTTAATGAAAAACTGTTTTTT. The chain recombines TRBV7-9 with TRBJ1-4; 8 bases map to TRBD1. From germline, CDR1 is SEHNR and CDR2 FQNEAQ (reference sequence). The CDR3 length is 15 residues. With V trimmed by 5 bases and J by 4 bases, 6 bases remained unmatched.

This clone was detected only once. The chain has TRBV5-6 and TRBJ2-1; 8 bases map to TRBD2. This CDR3 region has 14 residues. Germline CDR1 is SGHDT and CDR2 is YYEEEE. The J segment lost 7 bases and the V segment lost 5 bases, leaving 8 bases of the junction unmatched. The CDR3 loop is CASRTTTSGNEQFF. The CDR3 nucleotides are TGTGCCAGCAGAACTACTACTAGCGGAAATGAGCAGTTCTTC.

V usage is TRBV4-1 and J usage is TRBJ2-4, with TRBD2 matching over 10 bases. This CDR3 has 18 residues. Germline lookup yields CDR1 MGHRA and CDR2 YSYEKL. The J segment lost 0 bases and the V segment lost 1 base, leaving 6 bases of the junction unmatched. Written as DNA, the CDR3 is TGCGCCAGCAGCCAAGGACTAGCGGGCCTTCTAGCCAAAAACATTCAGTACTTC. Its translation: CASSQGLAGLLAKNIQYF.

The V gene is TRBV19, the J gene TRBJ2-6, with 9 bases aligning to TRBD1. CDR3 length equals 22 residues. J was trimmed by 2 bases and V by 3 bases; bases with no gene match: 20. CDR1 and CDR2 from the germline V gene are LNHDA and SQIVND (reference sequence). This CDR3 reads CASSIFRSLTGGASAGANVLTF. For the CDR3, the DNA is TGTGCCAGTAGTATTTTCCGGTCCTTAACAGGGGGCGCTTCGGCTGGGGCCAACGTCCTGACTTTC.

The chain recombines TRBV28 with TRBJ1-3; D possibly corresponds to TRBD1 (5 bases). The CDR3 spans 16 residues. Germline V gene lookup returns CDR1 MDHEN and CDR2 SYDVKM. Trimming left V 7 bases short and J 0 bases short, with 16 bases between. DNA for the CDR3: TGTGCCAGCAATCCCGGACATGCGGTCTCTGGAAACACCATATATTTT. Translated, it gives CASNPGHAVSGNTIYF.

Notes on this clone: This same CDR3 is encoded by further DNA sequences in the sample. This chain joins TRBV5-1 and TRBJ2-5, with D possibly being TRBD1 (6 bases). Germline-derived CDR1 and CDR2 are SGHRS and YFSETQ. Trimming removed 0 bases at V and 5 bases at J, with 8 bases between. The CDR3 sequence is 13 residues long. As DNA, the CDR3 is TGCGCCAGCAGCTTGGGGACAGAGGAGACCCAGTACTTC. Amino acid sequence: CASSLGTEETQYF.

The chain has TRBV7-9 and TRBJ1-5; tentatively, D is TRBD1 (5 bases). Trimming stripped 4 bases from V and 5 bases from J, with 18 bases between. This CDR3 is 16 amino acids long. Germline-derived CDR1 and CDR2 are SEHNR and FQNEAQ (reference sequence). CDR3: CASSSEGRGGDQPQHF. For the CDR3, the DNA is TGTGCCAGCAGCTCAGAGGGGCGGGGTGGAGATCAGCCCCAGCATTTT.

The rearrangement joins TRBV24-1 to TRBJ2-2, with 7 bases that match TRBD1. J was trimmed by 3 bases and V by 4 bases; bases with no gene match: 4. The CDR3 has 15 amino acids. Per germline, CDR1 KGHDR and CDR2 SFDVKD. This chain's CDR3 is CATSEGGQHTGELFF. The CDR3 bases are TGTGCCACCAGTGAAGGGGGACAGCACACCGGGGAGCTGTTTTTT.

J is TRBJ1-2 and V is TRBV10-1; a weak D match, TRBD1 (5 bases). V gave up 7 bases and J gave up 8 bases, with 8 bases separating them. This CDR3 is 10 amino acids long. CDR1 is WNHNN and CDR2 is SYGVQD in the germline V gene (reference sequence). The CDR3 DNA is TGCGCCAGCATCGGGGGGGGCTACACCTTC. This codes for CASIGGGYTF.

Written as DNA, the CDR3 is TGTGCCAGCAGTCGGCCCTATTCGGGACTGGGCACTGAAGCTTTCTTT. It codes for CASSRPYSGLGTEAFF. The V call is TRBV2, the J call TRBJ1-1; tentative D call: TRBD1 (5 bases). This CDR3 has 16 amino acids. V lost 5 bases to trimming and J lost 4 bases, with 20 bases between them. CDR1 and CDR2 from the germline V gene are SNHLY and FYNNEI.

The V and J genes are TRBV6-1 and TRBJ2-6, with 7 bases aligning to TRBD1. Germline V lookup: CDR1 MNHNS, CDR2 SASEGT. Germline trimming cut 3 bases from V and 0 bases from J; bases unmatched to any gene: 2. The CDR3 consists of 16 residues. In DNA, the CDR3 is TGTGCCAGCAGTGACAGGGGGACCTCTGGGGCCAACGTCCTGACTTTC. Its protein product is CASSDRGTSGANVLTF.

The V gene is TRBV9, the J gene TRBJ1-1; D is perhaps TRBD1 (5 bases). The CDR3 loop spans 14 amino acids. Germline V gene data show CDR1 as SGDLS and CDR2 as YYNGEE. V lost 4 bases and J 0 bases, leaving 10 bases between the germline ends. CDR3 DNA sequence: TGTGCCAGCAGCCGGACGGACATGAACACTGAAGCTTTCTTT. This sequence encodes CASSRTDMNTEAFF.

The chain is built from TRBV2 and TRBJ2-7; possible D gene TRBD1, 6 bases. The CDR3 runs to 15 residues. V was shortened by 1 base and J by 0 bases, with 10 bases between the two germline ends. Germline-derived CDR1 and CDR2 are SNHLY and FYNNEI. DNA of the CDR3: TGTGCCAGCAGTGAAGGGACAGCCTTCTCCTACGAGCAGTACTTC. Translating gives CASSEGTAFSYEQYF.

The chain uses TRBV7-8 and TRBJ1-1; D unclear. The CDR3 totals 14 residues. CDR1 is SGHVS and CDR2 is FQNEAQ in the germline V gene. The germline V and J ends were trimmed by 3 bases and 1 base, with 9 bases remaining between them. CDR3: CASSFGGQNTEAFF. As DNA, the CDR3 is TGTGCCAGCAGCTTTGGAGGGCAGAACACTGAAGCTTTCTTT.

V and J are TRBV2 and TRBJ1-5; perhaps TRBD1 as D (6 bases). This CDR3 spans 14 amino acids. Germline CDR1 reads SNHLY; CDR2 reads FYNNEI. Trimming removed 7 bases from V and 2 bases from J, with 12 bases in between. CDR3 DNA sequence: TGTGCCAGCAAAAACAGGGAAGGCAATCAGCCCCAGCATTTT. Residues: CASKNREGNQPQHF.

This clone was detected once. The chain combines TRBV18 with TRBJ2-5; the D gene is possibly TRBD1 (5 bases). V dropped 6 bases and J dropped 5 bases, with 13 bases sitting between them. CDR3 length: 13 amino acids. Germline lookup yields CDR1 KGHSH and CDR2 LQKENI. The CDR3 reads CASSRDSLETQYF. The CDR3 DNA reads as TGTGCCAGCTCCCGAGACAGCTTGGAGACCCAGTACTTC.